This T cell receptor (beta chain) was documented in a study of T cell repertoires in cytomegalovirus infection. The CDR3 has 14 residues. CDR1 and CDR2 (germline): SGHTA, FQGNSA. Trimming took off 2 bases at V and 5 bases at J, with 9 bases between the two ends. This clonotype occurred many times. MiXCR was run by TCRdb on the reads, yielding one entry per CDR3 protein. Of 150,000 to 200,000 distinct CDR3 sequences listed, roughly 30% are singletons. This TCR came from a human donor in good health (CMV status not recorded). Some clones in this sample may be carry-over from other donors' samples. The chain recombines TRBV7-2 with TRBJ1-4; TRBD1 might be the D (6 bases). The specimen sequenced was PBMCs. The DNA for the CDR3 is TGTGCCAGCAGCTTACGCAGGGGCAATGAAAAACTGTTTTTT. The encoded protein is CASSLRRGNEKLFF.